A selection of T cell receptor beta chains follows, all from one sample in a study of PD-L1 blockade in urothelial cancer. Only in-frame clones appear in the TCRdb table, and some are missing; sequencing was by immunoSEQ multiplex PCR. Counted here are some 20,000 clones, approximately 91% occurring once; the ten biggest clones make up roughly 13%. Specimen: PBMCs, collected around atezolizumab (anti-PD-L1) treatment. The receptors shown here come from a man between 70 and 80 years old with urothelial cancer. CDR3s include the opening cysteine and the closing phenylalanine or tryptophan. Size is stated for part of the rows, as once, few or many counts, or as a class when the clone is expanded.

v_call	clone_size	j_call	cdr3_aa
TRBV29-1	.	TRBJ1-1	CSVEIHLNTEAFF
TRBV7-2	few	TRBJ2-5	CASSGTGGVKTQYF
TRBV5-1	.	TRBJ2-2	CASRPLSAGILGTGELFF
TRBV25-1	.	TRBJ1-4	CASSEWSPMIRNEKLFF
TRBV27	.	TRBJ2-2	CASSAGLADPPFTGELFF
TRBV5-1	.	TRBJ1-6	CASSLWSPSSYNSPLHF
TRBV28	once	TRBJ1-1	CASSLGGRVWTEAFF
TRBV19	.	TRBJ1-1	CASHPKQGIMNTEAFF
TRBV28	.	TRBJ1-4	CASTPSGAGNDEKLFF
TRBV10-1	.	TRBJ2-4	CASSEGTGGSIMAKNIQYF
TRBV5-1	.	TRBJ2-7	CASSTRDRVVNEQYF
TRBV29-1	.	TRBJ2-3	CSVEWTGGADTQYF
TRBV6-1	.	TRBJ2-7	CASSSGPGGREQYF
TRBV2	.	TRBJ1-2	CASSDRVTEGYTF
TRBV5-4	.	TRBJ2-5	CASSPPPGTYQETQYF
TRBV11-2	.	TRBJ1-2	CASSVDRGNGYTF
TRBV5-1	.	TRBJ1-6	CASSLNQGSYNSPLHF
TRBV4-1	once	TRBJ1-2	CASSQDRSRVWGYTF
TRBV7-9	.	TRBJ2-1	CASSLGDTEQFF
TRBV2	few	TRBJ1-6	CASRLQMGTGDNSPLHF
TRBV2	.	TRBJ2-7	CASSEGGGQTYEQYF
TRBV7-9	.	TRBJ2-1	CASSPGARDGTQFF
TRBV5-6	.	TRBJ2-3	CASSARGLAGDRSTDTQYF
TRBV5-1	once	TRBJ1-1	CASRKDSLNTEAFF
TRBV11-2	.	TRBJ1-2	CASSARLQGSVGYTF
TRBV6-5	few	TRBJ1-2	CASSYSRTGGGYGYTF
TRBV30	.	TRBJ1-6	CAWSVPPSGSPLHF
TRBV5-4	.	TRBJ1-2	CASNLGGAYGYTF
TRBV11-3	once	TRBJ2-5	CASSLGSQAQETQYF
TRBV6-6	.	TRBJ2-7	CASKRDFSISYEQYF
TRBV20-1	.	TRBJ2-5	CSAGSGETQYF
TRBV10-3	.	TRBJ2-2	CAIRETDMNTGELFF
TRBV2	.	TRBJ2-7	CASSQDGRVHEQYF
TRBV5-1	.	TRBJ1-4	CASSLWGATNEKLFF
TRBV2	few	TRBJ1-2	CASSAATVGYTF
TRBV6-5	.	TRBJ2-7	CASKTATSGTYEQYF
TRBV5-1	.	TRBJ1-5	CASSLVAGGGQPQHF
TRBV5-6	.	TRBJ2-7	CASSLTYRDEAEQYF
TRBV27	.	TRBJ1-4	CASRVGGSNEKLFF
TRBV30	once	TRBJ2-5	CAWGQTGSETQYF
TRBV18	.	TRBJ1-4	CASSGDSGEKLFF